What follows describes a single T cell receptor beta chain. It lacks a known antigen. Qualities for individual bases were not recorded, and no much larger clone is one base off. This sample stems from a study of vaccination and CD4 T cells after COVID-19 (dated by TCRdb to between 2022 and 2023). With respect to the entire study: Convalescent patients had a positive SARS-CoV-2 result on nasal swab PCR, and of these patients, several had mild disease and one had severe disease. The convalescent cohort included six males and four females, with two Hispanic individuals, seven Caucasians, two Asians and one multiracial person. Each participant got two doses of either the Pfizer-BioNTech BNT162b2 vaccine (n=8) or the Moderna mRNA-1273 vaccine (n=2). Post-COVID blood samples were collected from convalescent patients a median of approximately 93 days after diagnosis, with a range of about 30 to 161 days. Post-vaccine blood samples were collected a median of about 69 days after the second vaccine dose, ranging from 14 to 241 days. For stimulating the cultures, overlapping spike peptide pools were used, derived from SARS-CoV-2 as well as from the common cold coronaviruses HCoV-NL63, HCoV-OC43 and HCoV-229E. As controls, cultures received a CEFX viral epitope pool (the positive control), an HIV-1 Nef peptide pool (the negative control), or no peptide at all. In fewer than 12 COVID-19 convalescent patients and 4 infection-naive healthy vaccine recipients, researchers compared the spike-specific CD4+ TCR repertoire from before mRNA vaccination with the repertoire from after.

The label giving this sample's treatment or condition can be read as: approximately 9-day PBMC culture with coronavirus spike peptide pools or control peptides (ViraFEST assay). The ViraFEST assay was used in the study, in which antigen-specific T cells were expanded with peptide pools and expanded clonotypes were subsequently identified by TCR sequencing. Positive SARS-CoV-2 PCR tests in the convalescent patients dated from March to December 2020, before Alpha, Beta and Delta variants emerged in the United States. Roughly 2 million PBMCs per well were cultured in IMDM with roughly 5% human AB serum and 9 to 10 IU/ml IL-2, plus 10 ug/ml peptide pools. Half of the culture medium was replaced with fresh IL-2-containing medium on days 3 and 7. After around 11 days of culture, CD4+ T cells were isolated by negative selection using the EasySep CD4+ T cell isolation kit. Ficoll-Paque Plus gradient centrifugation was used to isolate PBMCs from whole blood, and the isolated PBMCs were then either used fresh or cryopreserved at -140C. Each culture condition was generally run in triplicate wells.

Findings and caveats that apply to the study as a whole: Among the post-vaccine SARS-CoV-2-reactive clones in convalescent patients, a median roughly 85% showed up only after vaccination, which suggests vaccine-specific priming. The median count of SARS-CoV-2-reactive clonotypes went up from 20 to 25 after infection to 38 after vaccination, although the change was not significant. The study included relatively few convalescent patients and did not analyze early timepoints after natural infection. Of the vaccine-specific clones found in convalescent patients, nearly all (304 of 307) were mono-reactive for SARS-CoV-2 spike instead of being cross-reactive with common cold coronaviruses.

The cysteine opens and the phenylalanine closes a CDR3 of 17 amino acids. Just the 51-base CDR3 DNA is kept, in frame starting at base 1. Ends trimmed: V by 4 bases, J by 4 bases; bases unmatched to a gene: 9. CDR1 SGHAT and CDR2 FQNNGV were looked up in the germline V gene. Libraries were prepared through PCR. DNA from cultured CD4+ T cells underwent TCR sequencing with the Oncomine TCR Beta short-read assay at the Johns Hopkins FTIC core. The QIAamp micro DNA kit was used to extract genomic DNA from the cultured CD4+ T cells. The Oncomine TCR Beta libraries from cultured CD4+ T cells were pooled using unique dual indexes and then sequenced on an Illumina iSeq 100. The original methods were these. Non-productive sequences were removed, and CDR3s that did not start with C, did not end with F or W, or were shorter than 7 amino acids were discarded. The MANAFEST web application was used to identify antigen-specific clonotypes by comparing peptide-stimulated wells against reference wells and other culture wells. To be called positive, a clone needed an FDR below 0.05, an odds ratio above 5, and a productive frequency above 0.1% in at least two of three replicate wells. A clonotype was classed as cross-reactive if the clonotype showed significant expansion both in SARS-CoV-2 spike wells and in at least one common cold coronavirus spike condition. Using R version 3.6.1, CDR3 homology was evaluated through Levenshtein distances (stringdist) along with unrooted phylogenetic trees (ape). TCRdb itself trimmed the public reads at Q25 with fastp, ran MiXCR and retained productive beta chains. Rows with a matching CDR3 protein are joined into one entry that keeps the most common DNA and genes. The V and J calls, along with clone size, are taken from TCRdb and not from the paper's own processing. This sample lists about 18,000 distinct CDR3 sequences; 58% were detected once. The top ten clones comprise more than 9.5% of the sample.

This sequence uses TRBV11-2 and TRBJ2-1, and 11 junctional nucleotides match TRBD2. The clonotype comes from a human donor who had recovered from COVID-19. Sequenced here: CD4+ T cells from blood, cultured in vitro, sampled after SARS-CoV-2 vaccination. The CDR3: CASSSRTSGLVYNEQFF. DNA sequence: TGTGCCAGCAGCTCCCGGACTAGCGGGCTGGTATACAATGAGCAGTTCTTC.